This T cell receptor beta chain comes out of a study of graft-versus-host responses after intestinal transplantation. V gave up 5 bases and J gave up 3 bases; unmatched junction bases: 7. Germline CDR1 SQVTM, CDR2 ANQGSEA. This CDR3 region has 13 residues. Turning to this clone: The antigen is unknown.

Overall study findings and caveats: An association linked early post-transplant HvG declines with peak circulating GvH clone levels. There were GvH clones found in recipient marrow, and some of them appeared first in ileum or blood.

Generated by immunoSEQ multiplex PCR, the TCRdb table keeps only in-frame clones and is missing some. The sample gives about 47,000 clones, roughly 96% of which show up once; 0.2% to 0.25% is in the top ten. V and J are TRBV29-1 and TRBJ2-7; 7 bases are a match to TRBD1. The sequences come from unstimulated CD8+ T cells sorted from spleen or lymph node cells, collected before transplant. The origin of this receptor is a human donor who was the organ donor for an intestinal transplant. The CDR3 bases are TGCAGCGTTAGTCCCTCAGGGGGCTACGAGCAGTACTTC. It translates to CSVSPSGGYEQYF.